The present T cell receptor beta chain was sequenced within a study of OX40 agonist ivuxolimab in advanced cancers. Germline loops: CDR1 SGHTS, CDR2 YDEGEE. Trimming removed 2 bases from V and 5 bases from J, with 16 bases in between. The CDR3 covers 15 residues. Some clones are missing from TCRdb's copy, which holds only in-frame ones; the method was immunoSEQ multiplex PCR. The sample holds fewer than 85,000 clones, roughly 81% seen once. This clone was counted a few times. Sequencing was performed on CD4+ or CD8+ T cells sorted from blood, taken in a trial of the OX40 agonist ivuxolimab. The TCR comes from an adult with an advanced solid tumor such as melanoma, head and neck, liver or kidney cancer. The chain couples TRBV5-8 to TRBJ1-1; no definite D call. The CDR3 loop reads CASSFSDRGLTEAFF. The CDR3 coding sequence is TGTGCCAGCAGCTTTTCGGACCGAGGACTGACTGAAGCTTTCTTT.